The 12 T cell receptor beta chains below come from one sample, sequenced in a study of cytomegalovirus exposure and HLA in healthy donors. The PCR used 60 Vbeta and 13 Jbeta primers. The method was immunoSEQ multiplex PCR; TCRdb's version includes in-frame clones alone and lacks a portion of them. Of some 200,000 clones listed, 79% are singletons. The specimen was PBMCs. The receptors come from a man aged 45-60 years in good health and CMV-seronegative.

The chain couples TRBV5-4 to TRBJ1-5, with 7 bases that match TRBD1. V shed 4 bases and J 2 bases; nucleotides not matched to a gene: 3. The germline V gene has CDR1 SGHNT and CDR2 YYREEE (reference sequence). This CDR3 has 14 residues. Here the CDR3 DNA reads TGTGCCAGCAGCCTACAGGGGCGCAATCAGCCCCAGCATTTT. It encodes CASSLQGRNQPQHF.

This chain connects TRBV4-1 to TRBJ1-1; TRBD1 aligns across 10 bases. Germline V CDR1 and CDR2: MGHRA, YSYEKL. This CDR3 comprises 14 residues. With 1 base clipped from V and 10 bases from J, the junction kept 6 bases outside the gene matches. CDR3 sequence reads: CASSQGLGTGVAFF. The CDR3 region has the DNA TGCGCCAGCAGCCAAGGATTAGGGACAGGGGTAGCTTTCTTT.

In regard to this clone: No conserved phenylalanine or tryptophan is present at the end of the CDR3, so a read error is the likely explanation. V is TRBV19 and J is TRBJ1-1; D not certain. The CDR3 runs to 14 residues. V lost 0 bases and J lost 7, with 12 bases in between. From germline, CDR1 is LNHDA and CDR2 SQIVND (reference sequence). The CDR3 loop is CASSIDIRPGEAFL. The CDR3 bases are TGTGCCAGTAGTATAGATATTAGGCCGGGTGAAGCTTTCCTT.

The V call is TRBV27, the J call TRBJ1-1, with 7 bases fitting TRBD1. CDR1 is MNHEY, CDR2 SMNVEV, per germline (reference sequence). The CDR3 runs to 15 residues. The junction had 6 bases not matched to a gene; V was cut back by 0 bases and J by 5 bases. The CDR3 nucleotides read TGTGCCAGCAGTTTATCGCTAGGGGGCTGGACTGAAGCTTTCTTT. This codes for CASSLSLGGWTEAFF.

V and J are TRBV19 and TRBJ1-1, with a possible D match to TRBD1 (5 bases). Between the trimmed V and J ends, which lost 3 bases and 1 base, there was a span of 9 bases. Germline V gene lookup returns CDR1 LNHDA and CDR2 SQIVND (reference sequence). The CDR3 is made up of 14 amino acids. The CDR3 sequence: CASSIQGRNTEAFF. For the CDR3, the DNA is TGTGCCAGTAGTATCCAGGGTAGGAACACTGAAGCTTTCTTT.

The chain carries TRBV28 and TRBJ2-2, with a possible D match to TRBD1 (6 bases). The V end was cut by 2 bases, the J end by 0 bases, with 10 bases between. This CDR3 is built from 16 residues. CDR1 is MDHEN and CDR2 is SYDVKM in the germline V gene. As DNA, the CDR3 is TGTGCCAGCAGTTTACGAGGGACATCGAACACCGGGGAGCTGTTTTTT. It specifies CASSLRGTSNTGELFF.

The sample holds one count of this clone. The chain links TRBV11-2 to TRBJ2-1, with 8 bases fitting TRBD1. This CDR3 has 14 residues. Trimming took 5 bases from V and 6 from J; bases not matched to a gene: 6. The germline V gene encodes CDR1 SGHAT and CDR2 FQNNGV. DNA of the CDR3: TGTGCCAGCAGCGCCACAACAGGGGGCAATGAGCAGTTCTTC. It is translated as CASSATTGGNEQFF.

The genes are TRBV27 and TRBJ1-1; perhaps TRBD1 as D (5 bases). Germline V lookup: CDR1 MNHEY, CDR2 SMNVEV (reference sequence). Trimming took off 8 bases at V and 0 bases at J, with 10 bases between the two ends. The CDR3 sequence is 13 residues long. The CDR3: CASRGHMNTEAFF. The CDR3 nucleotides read TGTGCCAGCCGAGGACATATGAACACTGAAGCTTTCTTT.

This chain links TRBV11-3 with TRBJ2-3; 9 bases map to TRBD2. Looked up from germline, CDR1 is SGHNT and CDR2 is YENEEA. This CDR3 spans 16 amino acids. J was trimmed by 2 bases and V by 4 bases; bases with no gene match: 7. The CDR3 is CASSSGLARDTDTQYF. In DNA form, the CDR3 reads TGTGCCAGCAGCTCCGGACTAGCGAGAGACACAGATACGCAGTATTTT.

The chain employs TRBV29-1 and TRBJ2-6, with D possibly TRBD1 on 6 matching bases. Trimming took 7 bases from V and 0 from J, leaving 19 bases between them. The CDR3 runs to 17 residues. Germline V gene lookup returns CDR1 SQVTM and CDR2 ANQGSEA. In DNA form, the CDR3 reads TGCAGCGCCAAGACCGGGACAAGCAGCTCTGGGGCCAACGTCCTGACTTTC. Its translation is CSAKTGTSSSGANVLTF.

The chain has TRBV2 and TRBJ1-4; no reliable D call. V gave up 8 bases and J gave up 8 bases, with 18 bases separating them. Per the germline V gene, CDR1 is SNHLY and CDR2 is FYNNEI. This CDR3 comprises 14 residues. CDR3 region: CASHQWRSREKLFF. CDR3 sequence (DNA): TGTGCCAGCCACCAATGGAGGTCGCGCGAAAAACTGTTTTTT.

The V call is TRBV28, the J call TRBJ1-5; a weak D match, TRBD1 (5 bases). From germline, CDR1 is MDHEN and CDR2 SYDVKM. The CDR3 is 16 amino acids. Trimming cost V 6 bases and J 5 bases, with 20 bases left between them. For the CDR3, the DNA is TGTGCCAGCAGCGGGGGGGGTTGGGCCCGCGATCAGCCCCAGCATTTT. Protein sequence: CASSGGGWARDQPQHF.